This TCR beta chain was obtained from a study of cytomegalovirus exposure and HLA in healthy donors. General observations from the study: It was reported in a later analysis that an Asian-associated ancestry cluster showed fewer N-insertions than the 666-donor mean. Rarity marked most TCR sequences, yet some public TCRs occurred in many donors.

Concerning this clone itself: Its antigen is undetermined.

It was with 60 Vbeta and 13 Jbeta primers that the PCR ran. Per the original data handling: Tens of millions of unique TCR beta chains, 9 million to 12 million shared, were counted in a later analysis. Sequencing used immunoSEQ multiplex PCR; TCRdb keeps in-frame clones, though not all of them. The V and J calls and clone size are taken from that table; D and trimming were inferred from the DNA. The table shows more than 150,000 clones, with 80% occurring only once. The source of this sequence is a boy aged 10-17 years in good health and CMV-seronegative. The sample was PBMCs.

For the CDR3, the DNA is TGTGCCAGCAGGGGAACAGGGTCGGGGGAGACCCAGTACTTC. As protein: CASRGTGSGETQYF. The genes are TRBV11-3 and TRBJ2-5; possible D gene TRBD1, 6 bases. Deletions cut 6 bases from V and 5 bases from J, with 16 bases between. The germline CDR1 and CDR2 sequences are SGHNT and YENEEA. The CDR3 totals 14 residues.